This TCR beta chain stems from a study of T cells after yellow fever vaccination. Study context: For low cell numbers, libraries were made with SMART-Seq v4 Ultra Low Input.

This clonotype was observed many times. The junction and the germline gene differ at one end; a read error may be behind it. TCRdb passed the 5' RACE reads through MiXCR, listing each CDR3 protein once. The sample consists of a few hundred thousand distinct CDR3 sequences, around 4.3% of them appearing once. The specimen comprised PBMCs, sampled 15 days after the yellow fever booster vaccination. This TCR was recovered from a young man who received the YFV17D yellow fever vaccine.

As DNA, the CDR3 is TGTGCCAGCAGCTACTTCGGGACAGGGAGGGGTAAAAACATTCAGTACTTC. It translates to CASSYFGTGRGKNIQYF. This chain uses TRBV6-5 with TRBJ2-4; 9 bases match TRBD1. The CDR3 sequence is 17 residues long. In germline, CDR1 is MNHEY, CDR2 SVGAGI.